In this sample, the clone carrying this T cell receptor beta chain turned up once. One end of the junction varies from germline; a read error may be responsible. This CDR3 has 16 residues. In germline, CDR1 is SGHVS, CDR2 FQNEAQ. This sample was taken from a study of blood T cells in healthy people across ages. Primers used in a second PCR of about 6 to 11 cycles were a sample-barcoded 5' primer and a J-beta primer mix. The authors tagged each cDNA molecule using a template-switch adaptor with 12 random nucleotides. One entry per CDR3 protein, called by TCRdb with MiXCR from the 5' RACE reads. The table lists 500,000 to 600,000 distinct CDR3 sequences, 25% to 30% of them singletons.

The V call is TRBV7-8, the J call TRBJ2-3, with a tentative D call TRBD2 (5 bases). This TCR was recovered from a woman aged 70-85 years in good health. Material for sequencing was blood. CDR3 in amino acids: CASSLALASYTDTQYF. The DNA of the CDR3 is TGTGCCAGCAGCTTAGCGTTAGCGTCATACACAGATACGCAGTACTTT.